These 32 T cell receptor beta chains share one sample of origin, sequenced in a study of vaccination and CD4 T cells after COVID-19. Sequencing of the DNA from cultured CD4+ T cells was carried out with the Oncomine TCR Beta short-read assay. TCRdb recomputed calls from the PCR reads with MiXCR, one row per CDR3 protein. Of 15,000 to 20,000 distinct CDR3 sequences listed, around 30% are singletons. The antigens of these receptors remain unknown. The treatment is: approximately nine-day PBMC culture with coronavirus spike peptide pools or control peptides (ViraFEST assay). The sample was cultured CD4+ T cells from blood. The receptors were gathered from a human donor with COVID-19.

This chain uses TRBV11-3 with TRBJ1-1, with a possible D match to TRBD1 (6 bases). The CDR3 length is 14 residues. Looked up from germline, CDR1 is SGHNT and CDR2 is YENEEA. V lost 3 bases to trimming and J lost 0 bases, with 8 bases between them. CDR3 residues: CASSFTGLNTEAFF. The CDR3, as DNA: TGTGCCAGCAGCTTCACAGGGTTGAACACTGAAGCTTTCTTT.

The chain joins TRBV12-3 or TRBV12-4 to TRBJ1-1, with D possibly TRBD1 on 6 matching bases. V was clipped by 6 bases and J by 1 base, with 18 bases between them. This CDR3 region has 16 residues. CDR3 DNA sequence: TGTGCCAGCAGGGCGGTTTGGGGGGCGGGGAACACTGAAGCTTTCTTT. Its translation is CASRAVWGAGNTEAFF.

This clonotype came up a few times. The V gene is TRBV6-1, the J gene TRBJ1-2; 11 nucleotides line up with TRBD1. The trim removed 8 bases at V and 4 bases at J, leaving 18 bases unmatched. The CDR3 length is 18 residues. CDR1 and CDR2 from the germline V gene are MNHNS and SASEGT. CDR3 in DNA: TGTGCCAGCCCTCCCATGAGGACAGGGGGCGGCTCTGGCTATGGCTACACCTTC. Amino acids: CASPPMRTGGGSGYGYTF.

The chain links TRBV6-1 to TRBJ1-5; no clear D. V lost 4 bases and J lost 8, with 9 bases in between. The germline gives CDR1 MNHNS, CDR2 SASEGT. CDR3 length: 12 amino acids. CDR3 sequence reads: CASSGRSEPQHF. CDR3 nucleotides: TGTGCCAGCAGTGGCAGATCGGAGCCCCAGCATTTT.

The rearrangement links TRBV12-5 to TRBJ2-3, with 12 bases matching TRBD2. The CDR3 totals 17 residues. Trimming removed 5 bases from V and 0 bases from J; junction bases left unmatched: 6. From germline, CDR1 is LGHNT and CDR2 FRNRAP. The CDR3 loop is CASGRTSGVTSTDTQYF. In DNA, the CDR3 is TGTGCTAGTGGTAGGACTAGCGGGGTCACGAGCACAGATACGCAGTATTTT.

Only a few counts were recorded for this clonotype. The chain links TRBV6-5 to TRBJ1-5, with 9 bases aligning to TRBD1. Germline assignment: CDR1 MNHEY and CDR2 SVGAGI. With 4 bases clipped from V and 1 base from J, the junction kept 5 bases outside the gene matches. The CDR3 loop spans 16 amino acids. Here the CDR3 DNA reads TGTGCCAGCAGTTCTAGGACAGGGGCGAGCAATCAGCCCCAGCATTTT. It is translated as CASSSRTGASNQPQHF.

In its sample, this clonotype was seen a few times. This chain links TRBV7-2 with TRBJ1-1, with D possibly being TRBD1 (6 bases). The V end lost 2 bases, the J end lost 6 bases, and 7 bases lay between the germline ends. This CDR3 spans 12 amino acids. Germline CDR1 and CDR2: SGHTA and FQGNSA. The CDR3 loop reads CASSLRGSEAFF. The CDR3 nucleotides are TGTGCCAGCAGCTTAAGGGGGTCTGAAGCTTTCTTT.

V and J are TRBV6-1 and TRBJ2-1; D possibly matches TRBD1 or TRBD2 (6 bases each). The CDR3 has 15 amino acids. Germline V gene lookup returns CDR1 MNHNS and CDR2 SASEGT. Trimming took off 5 bases at V and 6 bases at J, with 17 bases between the two ends. Written as DNA, the CDR3 is TGTGCCAGCAGTACGGGCGGGGTAGGGGGCAATGAGCAGTTCTTC. Translation: CASSTGGVGGNEQFF.

This clonotype was detected a few times. The chain combines TRBV12-3 or TRBV12-4 with TRBJ2-4; D uncertain. The CDR3 consists of 15 residues. V lost 3 bases, J lost 6 bases, and 15 bases lay in between. The CDR3 region has the DNA TGTGCCAGCAGTTTTGGCGAGTCTCGGATAAACATTCAGTACTTC. Protein: CASSFGESRINIQYF.

The table lists this clonotype with a few counts. The rearrangement joins TRBV15 to TRBJ1-1; D might be TRBD1 (5 bases). V gave up 5 bases and J gave up 6 bases, with 10 bases separating them. Germline values: CDR1 LNHNV, CDR2 YYDKDF (reference sequence). The CDR3 is made up of 12 amino acids. The CDR3 sequence is CATSPWGAEAFF. DNA of the CDR3: TGTGCCACCAGCCCATGGGGGGCTGAAGCTTTCTTT. Looking up the rest from reference TRBV15 and TRBJ1-1 gives the full variable domain: DAMVIQNPRYQVTQFGKPVTLSCSQTLNHNVMYWYQQKSSQAPKLLFHYYDKDFNNEADTPDNFQSRRPNTSFCFLDIRSPGLGDTAMYLCATSPWGAEAFFGQGTRLTVV.

V usage is TRBV12-2 and J usage is TRBJ2-3; the D call TRBD1 from the table was never checked on the DNA. TRBV12-2 is designated a pseudogene. The CDR3 has 16 residues. DNA for the CDR3: TGTGCAAGTCGCTTAGCACTAGCGGGGGGCACATATACGCAGTATTTT. Encoded protein: CASRLALAGGTYTQYF.

V and J are TRBV21-1 and TRBJ2-7. TRBV21-1 is a documented pseudogene. There are 14 residues in the CDR3. The chain's CDR3 is CASSKDCHSYEQYF. CDR3 coding DNA: TGTGCCAGCAGCAAAGACTGCCACTCCTACGAGCAGTACTTC.

V is TRBV7-9 and J is TRBJ1-2; TRBD1 might be the D (5 bases). V lost 0 bases, J lost 4 bases, and 12 bases lay in between. Germline-derived CDR1 and CDR2 are SEHNR and FQNEAQ (reference sequence). This CDR3 comprises 15 residues. The chain's CDR3 is CASSLAGGGGYGYTF. Here the CDR3 DNA reads TGTGCCAGCAGCTTAGCGGGGGGTGGGGGCTATGGCTACACCTTC.

The V gene is TRBV20-1, the J gene TRBJ2-7; possibly TRBD1 or TRBD2 for D (6 bases each). The germline V gene encodes CDR1 DFQATT and CDR2 SNEGSKA (reference sequence). The germline V and J ends were trimmed by 6 bases and 2 bases, with 14 bases remaining between them. CDR3 size: 13 residues. This CDR3 reads CSARGVTAYEQYF. Written as DNA, the CDR3 is TGCAGTGCGAGGGGGGTTACGGCCTACGAGCAGTACTTC.

J is TRBJ1-1 and V is TRBV6-1, with D possibly being TRBD1 (5 bases). CDR1 MNHNS and CDR2 SASEGT come from the germline V gene. The length of the CDR3 is 16 residues. V lost 7 bases and J 2 bases, leaving 20 bases between the germline ends. The CDR3 spells CASTPPSGHRNTEAFF. The DNA of the CDR3 is TGTGCCAGCACTCCCCCGTCAGGACACCGCAACACTGAAGCTTTCTTT.

V and J are TRBV5-8 and TRBJ2-5; unclear D gene. The V end was cut by 0 bases, the J end by 5 bases, with 11 bases between. The CDR3 length is 14 residues. Germline CDR1 SGHTS, CDR2 YDEGEE. CDR3 amino acids: CASSLGLLGETQYF. The DNA of the CDR3 is TGTGCCAGCAGCTTGGGCCTTCTCGGGGAGACCCAGTACTTC.

Here the CDR3 reads CASSSYQGDDYGYTF. CDR3 DNA: TGTGCCAGCAGCTCGTACCAGGGTGATGACTATGGCTACACCTTC. The chain carries TRBV7-9 and TRBJ1-2, with D maybe TRBD1 (5 bases). This CDR3 has 15 residues. CDR1 is SEHNR, CDR2 FQNEAQ, per germline (reference sequence). Trimming shortened V by 4 bases and J by 3 bases, and 15 bases separated the two germline ends.

The V and J genes are TRBV6-1 and TRBJ2-7, with a possible D match to TRBD2 (6 bases). Germline CDR1 reads MNHNS; CDR2 reads SASEGT. The CDR3 covers 14 residues. V lost 6 bases to trimming and J lost 4 bases, with 16 bases between them. The CDR3 nucleotides read TGTGCCAGCAGCCTTAGGCGGGGCCCTTACGAGCAGTACTTC. As protein: CASSLRRGPYEQYF.

This clonotype was counted once. The chain's CDR3 is CASSQPSGGAGEQFF. For the CDR3, the DNA is TGTGCCAGCAGTCAGCCCAGCGGGGGGGCCGGTGAGCAGTTCTTC. The chain uses TRBV6-1 and TRBJ2-1; 10 bases fit TRBD2. V was pared by 5 bases and J by 9 bases, with 10 bases of the junction left unmatched. Germline assignment: CDR1 MNHNS and CDR2 SASEGT. The CDR3 runs to 15 residues.

V gene TRBV11-2 combines with J gene TRBJ1-2; tentative D call: TRBD1 (6 bases). Germline CDR1 SGHAT, CDR2 FQNNGV. This CDR3 region has 14 residues. V shed 5 bases and J shed 6 bases, with 16 bases lying between them. CDR3 sequence (DNA): TGTGCCAGCAGCCGCAACCAGGGGATAAATGGCTACACCTTC. It translates to CASSRNQGINGYTF.

This clonotype was seen more than once but under ten times. The CDR3 region is CASSQGGREANYGYTF. CDR3 DNA sequence: TGCGCCAGCAGCCAAGGAGGACGGGAAGCTAACTATGGCTACACCTTC. The chain is built from TRBV4-1 and TRBJ1-2, with no clear D. CDR3 length equals 16 residues. Germline V CDR1 and CDR2: MGHRA, YSYEKL. The germline V and J ends were trimmed by 1 base and 0 bases, with 12 bases remaining between them.

This clonotype has more than one count but fewer than ten. The V and J genes are TRBV24-1 and TRBJ2-5; 7 bases align to TRBD2. The ends lost 9 bases at V and 2 bases at J; junction bases unmatched: 5. CDR3 length: 13 residues. Germline assignment: CDR1 KGHDR and CDR2 SFDVKD. As DNA, the CDR3 is TGTGCCACCGGGGAGCGGGGTCAAGAGACCCAGTACTTC. This sequence encodes CATGERGQETQYF.

The gene calls are TRBV12-3 or TRBV12-4 and TRBJ2-3; no clear D. Trimming stripped 2 bases from V and 0 bases from J, with 12 bases between. The length of the CDR3 is 16 residues. DNA for the CDR3: TGTGCCAGCAGTTTATCCCTCTCAGGCAGCACAGATACGCAGTATTTT. This encodes CASSLSLSGSTDTQYF.

Only a few counts were recorded for this clonotype. CDR3 amino acids: CASTLISGELFF. The CDR3 region has the DNA TGTGCCAGCACCCTAATTTCCGGGGAGCTGTTTTTT. This chain joins TRBV12-3 or TRBV12-4 and TRBJ2-2; D uncertain. Trimming left V 7 bases short and J 6 bases short, with 9 bases between. The CDR3 is made up of 12 amino acids.

The chain couples TRBV27 to TRBJ2-7, with TRBD2 identical over 7 bases. This CDR3 contains 14 residues. Looked up from germline, CDR1 is MNHEY and CDR2 is SMNVEV (reference sequence). The ends lost 3 bases at V and 3 bases at J; junction bases unmatched: 5. CDR3 residues: CASSFTSAVYEQYF. In DNA form, the CDR3 reads TGTGCCAGCAGTTTTACTAGCGCAGTCTACGAGCAGTACTTC.

The chain has TRBV7-6 and TRBJ2-7; perhaps TRBD2 as D (6 bases). The CDR3 spans 15 residues. The germline V gene encodes CDR1 SGHVS and CDR2 FNYEAQ. V was cut by 5 bases and J by 2 bases, with 16 bases left in between. The CDR3 DNA sequence: TGTGCCAGCAGCGGATTCCGGGACTCGACCTACGAGCAGTACTTC. Translating gives CASSGFRDSTYEQYF.

The V call is TRBV5-6, the J call TRBJ1-1, with D tentatively TRBD1 (6 bases). Germline V gene data show CDR1 as SGHDT and CDR2 as YYEEEE. The CDR3 contains 16 residues. With 1 base removed from V and 4 bases from J, the gap between germline ends came to 17 bases. This CDR3 reads CASSLKIARGGTEAFF. CDR3 nucleotide sequence: TGTGCCAGCAGCTTGAAAATCGCCAGGGGAGGCACTGAAGCTTTCTTT.

There are a few counts of this clonotype. The rearrangement links TRBV20-1 to TRBJ2-5, with D uncertain. Germline V gene data show CDR1 as DFQATT and CDR2 as SNEGSKA (reference sequence). CDR3 length equals 12 residues. The ends were cut back, 0 bases at V and 5 bases at J, with 7 bases in the middle. CDR3 DNA sequence: TGCAGTGCTAGAGATTTGGATGAGACCCAGTACTTC. Encoded protein: CSARDLDETQYF.

The chain combines TRBV29-1 with TRBJ1-5; 8 bases align to TRBD1. From germline, CDR1 is SQVTM and CDR2 ANQGSEA. The CDR3 is 13 amino acids. V was clipped by 6 bases and J by 4 bases; unmatched bases: 5. The CDR3, as DNA: TGCAGCGTCAGGACAGGGAAAAATCAGCCCCAGCATTTT. Protein: CSVRTGKNQPQHF.

The chain combines TRBV6-1 with TRBJ1-1; possibly TRBD1 for D (6 bases). There are 14 residues in the CDR3. The germline V and J ends were trimmed by 7 bases and 1 base, with 13 bases remaining between them. The germline V gene has CDR1 MNHNS and CDR2 SASEGT. CDR3 residues: CASTPGTPNTEAFF. In DNA form, the CDR3 reads TGTGCCAGCACCCCCGGGACACCGAACACTGAAGCTTTCTTT.

This clonotype was counted between two and nine times. J is TRBJ2-5 and V is TRBV11-2; D gene ambiguous. V was clipped by 1 base and J by 1 base, with 7 bases between them. CDR1 and CDR2 from the germline V gene are SGHAT and FQNNGV. CDR3 size: 14 residues. Here the CDR3 DNA reads TGTGCCAGCAGCTTAGGTGGGCTCCAAGAGACCCAGTACTTC. This gives the protein CASSLGGLQETQYF. The whole variable domain, filled in from reference TRBV11-2 and TRBJ2-5, reads EAGVAQSPRYKIIEKRQSVAFWCNPISGHATLYWYQQILGQGPKLLIQFQNNGVVDDSQLPKDRFSAERLKGVDSTLKIQPAKLEDSAVYLCASSLGGLQETQYFGPGTRLLVL.

There are a few counts of this clonotype. This rearrangement joins TRBV10-3 to TRBJ1-1; the D is unclear. Trimming removed 6 bases at V and 4 bases at J, with 12 bases between. CDR1 ENHRY and CDR2 SYGVKD come from the germline V gene. The length of the CDR3 is 13 residues. Here the CDR3 reads CAIREAGGTEAFF. The CDR3 DNA reads TGTGCCATCAGAGAGGCGGGAGGCACTGAAGCTTTCTTT.